A selection of T cell receptor beta chains follows, all from one sample in a study of blood T cell repertoires in COVID-19. Clones were read by immunoSEQ multiplex PCR, and TCRdb kept only the in-frame ones, dropping some. The sample gives tens of thousands of clones, more than 85% of which show up once; about 8% is in the top ten. The sample comprised peripheral blood. The origin of the receptors is a man aged 80 or over with active or convalescent COVID-19. The CDR3 runs from the conserved cysteine through the conserved F or W. The order of the fields is V gene, CDR3 protein.

TRBV9 CASSVAWAGVDTEAFF
TRBV19 CASSIDRGNTEAFF
TRBV5-1 CASSLGGQGQETQYF
TRBV6-2/TRBV6-3 CASSLEFGTEAFF
TRBV11-3 CASSLTRTGVGETQYF
TRBV4-1 CASSRIGTHDNEKLFF
TRBV4-2 CASSQGLNRDSGNTIYF
TRBV9 CASSPGLPFQETQYF
TRBV11-2 CASSLARGQFF
TRBV2 CASSEAGAPGKLFF
TRBV3-1/TRBV3-2 CASSQEASGGFTDTQYF
TRBV15 CATSRGLAEFNEQFF
TRBV28 CASSPYHLDNQPQHF
TRBV11-2 CASSLGAGWMNTGELFF
TRBV7-3 CASNDRLAGGGELFF
TRBV5-4 CASSLGGTSEETQYF
TRBV7-9 CASSPGRDRVWDTQYF
TRBV18 CASSPPRPAGTQYF
TRBV2 CASRSGLAGRSSYNEQFF
TRBV27 CASRGTGGHYGYTF
TRBV9 CASSVGPGWSETQYF
TRBV4-1 CASSQRQGNTGELFF
TRBV15 CATSPRPEGAGYTF
TRBV7-2 CASSVMTGNTEAFF
TRBV5-1 CASSLTASGMGELFF
TRBV6-6 CATRPLGGFYEKLFF
TRBV5-1 CASSPQGAHYNEQFF
TRBV28 CASSWTGEGSGNTIYF
TRBV11-2 CASSLTSGQETQYF
TRBV7-3 CASSLRLAGGSDTQYF
TRBV5-5 CASSLDPGIRIEAFF
TRBV2 CASSGTSIYGYTF
TRBV19 CASSMAGLVETQYF
TRBV3-1/TRBV3-2 CASSQEVGGHPSVEAFF
TRBV6-1 CASTETVREKLFF
TRBV5-1 CASSLGRGRWNEQFF
TRBV9 CASSVDSGSTNEKLFF
TRBV18 CASSPNRQGSAPGDGYTF
TRBV6-5 CASTQGVFGNTIYF
TRBV18 CASSPRVDKGGNTIYF
TRBV6-5 CASSPRTGAVAFF
TRBV9 CASSPGQGDSPLHF
TRBV19 CASSVGGRGNIQYF
TRBV3-1/TRBV3-2 CASSHGQINQPQHF
TRBV19 CASSVGGVIQPQHF
TRBV24-1 CATSGLAGGPYGEQFF
TRBV28 CASNSQGYYGYTF
TRBV7-9 CASRNPRGKEVGYTF
TRBV2 CASTQSDYGYTF
TRBV28 CASSSPYQRGVTDTQYF
TRBV6-6 CASSSFGEGTYGYTF
TRBV7-9 CASTPFRDSAYGYTF
TRBV5-1 CASSPGQGLGNTIYF
TRBV7-6 CASSLGIKKEATNEKLFF
TRBV5-4 CASSLGGGNEKLFF
TRBV3-1/TRBV3-2 CASSRDNANTGELFF
TRBV11-2 CASSSTGDSTISDTQYF
TRBV3-1/TRBV3-2 CASSQVGTGSSNEQFF
TRBV7-7 CASSLGLGGEQFF
TRBV4-1 CASSNPGQANYGYTF